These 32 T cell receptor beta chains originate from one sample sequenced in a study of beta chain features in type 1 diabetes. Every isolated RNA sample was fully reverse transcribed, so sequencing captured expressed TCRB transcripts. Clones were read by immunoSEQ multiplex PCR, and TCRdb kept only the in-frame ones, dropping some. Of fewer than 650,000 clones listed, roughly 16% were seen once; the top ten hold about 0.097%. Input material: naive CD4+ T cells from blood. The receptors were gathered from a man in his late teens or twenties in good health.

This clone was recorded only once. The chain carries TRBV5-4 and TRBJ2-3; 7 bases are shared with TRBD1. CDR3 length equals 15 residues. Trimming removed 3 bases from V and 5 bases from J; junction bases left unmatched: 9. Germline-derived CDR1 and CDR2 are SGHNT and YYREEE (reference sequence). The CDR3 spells CASSSPGQTLDTQYF. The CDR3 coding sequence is TGTGCCAGCAGCTCCCCGGGACAGACTTTAGATACGCAGTATTTT.

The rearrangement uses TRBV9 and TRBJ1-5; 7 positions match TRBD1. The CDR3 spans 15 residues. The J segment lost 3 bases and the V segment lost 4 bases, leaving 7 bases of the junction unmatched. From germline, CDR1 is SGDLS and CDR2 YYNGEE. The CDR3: CASSLGQYFNQPQHF. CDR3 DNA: TGTGCCAGCAGCTTGGGACAGTACTTCAATCAGCCCCAGCATTTT. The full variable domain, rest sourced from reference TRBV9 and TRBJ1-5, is DSGVTQTPKHLITATGQRVTLRCSPRSGDLSVYWYQQSLDQGLQFLIQYYNGEERAKGNILERFSAQQFPDLHSELNLSSLELGDSALYFCASSLGQYFNQPQHFGDGTRLSIL.

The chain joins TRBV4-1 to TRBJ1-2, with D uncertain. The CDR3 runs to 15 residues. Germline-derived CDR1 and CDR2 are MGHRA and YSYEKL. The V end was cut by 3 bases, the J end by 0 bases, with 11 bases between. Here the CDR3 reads CASSQESSANYGYTF. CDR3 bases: TGCGCCAGCAGCCAGGAAAGCTCCGCTAACTATGGCTACACCTTC.

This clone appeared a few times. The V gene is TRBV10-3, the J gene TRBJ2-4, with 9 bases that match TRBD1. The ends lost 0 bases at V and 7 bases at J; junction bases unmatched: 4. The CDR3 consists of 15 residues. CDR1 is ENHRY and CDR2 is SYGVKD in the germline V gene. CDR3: CAISESVTGGNIQYF. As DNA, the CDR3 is TGTGCCATCAGTGAGTCAGTGACAGGGGGGAACATTCAGTACTTC.

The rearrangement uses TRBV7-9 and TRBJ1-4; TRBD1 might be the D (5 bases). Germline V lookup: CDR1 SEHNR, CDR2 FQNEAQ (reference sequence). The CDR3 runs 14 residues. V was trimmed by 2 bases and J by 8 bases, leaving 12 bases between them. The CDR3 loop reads CASSLSGAGEKLFF. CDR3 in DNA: TGTGCCAGCAGCTTAAGCGGGGCAGGCGAAAAACTGTTTTTT. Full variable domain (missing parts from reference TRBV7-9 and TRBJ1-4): DTGVSQNPRHKITKRGQNVTFRCDPISEHNRLYWYRQTLGQGPEFLTYFQNEAQLEKSRLLSDRFSAERPKGSFSTLEIQRTEQGDSAMYLCASSLSGAGEKLFFGSGTQLSVL.

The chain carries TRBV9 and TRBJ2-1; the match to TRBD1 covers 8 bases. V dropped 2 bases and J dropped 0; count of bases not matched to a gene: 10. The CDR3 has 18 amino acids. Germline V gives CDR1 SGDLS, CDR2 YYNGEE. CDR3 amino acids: CASSVLPGGQSSYNEQFF. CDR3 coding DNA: TGTGCCAGCAGCGTCCTCCCAGGGGGCCAATCCTCCTACAATGAGCAGTTCTTC.

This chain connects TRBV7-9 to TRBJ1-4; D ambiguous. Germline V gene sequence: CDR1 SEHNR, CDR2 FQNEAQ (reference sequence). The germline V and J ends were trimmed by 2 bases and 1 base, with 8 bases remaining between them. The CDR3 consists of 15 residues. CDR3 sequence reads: CASSLIRGTNEKLFF. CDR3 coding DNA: TGTGCCAGCAGCTTAATCCGGGGAACTAATGAAAAACTGTTTTTT.

CDR3 in amino acids: CASRPWGSNQPQHF. In DNA, the CDR3 is TGTGCCAGCAGGCCCTGGGGTAGCAATCAGCCCCAGCATTTT. The chain has TRBV6-5 and TRBJ1-5; D is unclear. Trimming pared 6 bases from V and 0 bases from J, leaving 9 bases between. The CDR3 is made up of 14 amino acids. In germline, CDR1 is MNHEY, CDR2 SVGAGI.

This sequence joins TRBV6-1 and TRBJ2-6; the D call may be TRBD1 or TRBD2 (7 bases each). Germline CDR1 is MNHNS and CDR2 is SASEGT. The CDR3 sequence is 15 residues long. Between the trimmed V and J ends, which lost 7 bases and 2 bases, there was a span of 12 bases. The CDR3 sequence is CASTPGGAGANVLTF. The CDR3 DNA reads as TGTGCCAGCACTCCAGGGGGGGCTGGGGCCAACGTCCTGACTTTC.

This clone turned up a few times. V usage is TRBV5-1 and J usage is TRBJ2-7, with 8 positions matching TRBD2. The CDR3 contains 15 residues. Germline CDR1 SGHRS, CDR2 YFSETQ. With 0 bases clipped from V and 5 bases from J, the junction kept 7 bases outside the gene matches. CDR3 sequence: CASSLAGGPGDEQYF. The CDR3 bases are TGCGCCAGCAGCTTGGCGGGAGGGCCAGGAGACGAGCAGTACTTC.

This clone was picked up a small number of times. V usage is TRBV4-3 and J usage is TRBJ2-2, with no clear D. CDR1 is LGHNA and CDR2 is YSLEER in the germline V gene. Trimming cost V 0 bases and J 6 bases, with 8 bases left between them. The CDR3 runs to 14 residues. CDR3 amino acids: CASSQDPRAGELFF. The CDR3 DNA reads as TGCGCCAGCAGCCAAGATCCCCGGGCCGGGGAGCTGTTTTTT.

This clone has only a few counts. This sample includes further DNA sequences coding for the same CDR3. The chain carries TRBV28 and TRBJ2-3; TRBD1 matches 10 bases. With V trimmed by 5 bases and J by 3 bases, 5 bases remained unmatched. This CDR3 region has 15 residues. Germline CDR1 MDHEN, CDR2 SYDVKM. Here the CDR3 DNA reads TGTGCCAGCAGTCTTCCGGGACAGGGGACAGATACGCAGTATTTT. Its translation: CASSLPGQGTDTQYF.

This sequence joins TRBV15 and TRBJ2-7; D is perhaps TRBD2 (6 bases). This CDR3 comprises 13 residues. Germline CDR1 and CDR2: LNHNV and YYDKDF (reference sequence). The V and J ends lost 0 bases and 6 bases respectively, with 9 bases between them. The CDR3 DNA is TGTGCCACCAGCAGAGATCTGGGGGGCGAGCAGTACTTC. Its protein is CATSRDLGGEQYF.

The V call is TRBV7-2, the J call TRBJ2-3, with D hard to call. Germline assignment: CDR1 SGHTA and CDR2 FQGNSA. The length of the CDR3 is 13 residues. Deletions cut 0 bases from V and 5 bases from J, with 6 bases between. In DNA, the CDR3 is TGTGCCAGCAGCTTAGCCTGGGGAGATACGCAGTATTTT. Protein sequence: CASSLAWGDTQYF.

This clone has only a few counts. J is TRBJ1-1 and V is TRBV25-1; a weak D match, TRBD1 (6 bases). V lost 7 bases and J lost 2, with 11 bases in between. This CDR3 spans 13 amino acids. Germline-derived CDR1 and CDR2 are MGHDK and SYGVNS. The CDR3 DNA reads TGTGCCAGCATGAGGGGGATTAACACTGAAGCTTTCTTT. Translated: CASMRGINTEAFF.

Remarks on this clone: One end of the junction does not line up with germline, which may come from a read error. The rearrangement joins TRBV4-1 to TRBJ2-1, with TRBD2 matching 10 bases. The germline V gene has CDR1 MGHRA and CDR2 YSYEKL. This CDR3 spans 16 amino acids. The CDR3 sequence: CASTQVRLAGYNEQFF. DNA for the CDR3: TGCGCCAGCACCCAAGTGAGACTAGCGGGTTACAATGAGCAGTTCTTC.

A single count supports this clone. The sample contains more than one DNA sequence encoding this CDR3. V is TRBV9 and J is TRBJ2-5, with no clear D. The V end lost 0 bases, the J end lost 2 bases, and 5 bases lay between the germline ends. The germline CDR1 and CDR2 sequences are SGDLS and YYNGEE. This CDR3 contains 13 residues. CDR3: CASSVGGQETQYF. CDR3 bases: TGTGCCAGCAGCGTAGGGGGACAAGAGACCCAGTACTTC.

The CDR3 here is CASSHPQGKSYNEQFF. The CDR3 DNA reads TGCGCCAGCAGTCACCCACAGGGGAAGTCCTACAATGAGCAGTTCTTC. The chain joins TRBV23-1 to TRBJ2-1; 7 nucleotides line up with TRBD1. TRBV23-1 is known as an ORF, though its function is uncertain. V lost 3 bases, J lost 1 base, and 6 bases stayed unmatched. The CDR3 loop spans 16 amino acids.

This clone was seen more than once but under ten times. The CDR3 loop is CASSGLAVQETQYF. The CDR3 region has the DNA TGTGCCAGCAGTGGGTTAGCGGTCCAAGAGACCCAGTACTTC. The chain employs TRBV27 and TRBJ2-5; the D gene is possibly TRBD2 (6 bases). Trimming took 5 bases from V and 1 from J, leaving 11 bases between them. The CDR3 spans 14 residues. The germline CDR1 and CDR2 sequences are MNHEY and SMNVEV (reference sequence).

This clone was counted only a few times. In DNA form, the CDR3 reads TGTGCCAGCAGCTCCGGGACAGGGTTTGGCTACACCTTC. Its protein is CASSSGTGFGYTF. This chain links TRBV7-3 with TRBJ1-2; 9 nucleotides agree with TRBD1. CDR1 is SGHTA and CDR2 is FQGTGA in the germline V gene. The CDR3 has 13 residues. V lost 4 bases and J lost 7; bases outside the gene matches: 4.

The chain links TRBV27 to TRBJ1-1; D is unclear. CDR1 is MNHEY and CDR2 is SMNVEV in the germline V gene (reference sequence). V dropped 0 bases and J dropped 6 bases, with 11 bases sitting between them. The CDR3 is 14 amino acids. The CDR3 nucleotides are TGTGCCAGCAGTTTATCTGCGATACGGGCTGAAGCTTTCTTT. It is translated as CASSLSAIRAEAFF.

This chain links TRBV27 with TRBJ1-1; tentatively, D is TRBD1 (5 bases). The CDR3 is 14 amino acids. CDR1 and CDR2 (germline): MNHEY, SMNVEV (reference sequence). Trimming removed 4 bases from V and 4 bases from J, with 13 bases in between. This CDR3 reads CASSSRAGGTEAFF. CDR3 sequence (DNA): TGTGCCAGCAGTTCCAGGGCAGGCGGCACTGAAGCTTTCTTT.

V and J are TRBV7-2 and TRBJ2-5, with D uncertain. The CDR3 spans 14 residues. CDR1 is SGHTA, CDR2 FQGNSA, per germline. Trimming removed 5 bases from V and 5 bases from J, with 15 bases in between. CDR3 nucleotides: TGTGCCAGCAGCCCACGTAAGGGTTGGGAGACCCAGTACTTC. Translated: CASSPRKGWETQYF.

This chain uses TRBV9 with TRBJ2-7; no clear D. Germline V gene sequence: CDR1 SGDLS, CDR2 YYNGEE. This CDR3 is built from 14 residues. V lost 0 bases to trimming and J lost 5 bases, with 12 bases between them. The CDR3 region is CASSVGGLQDEQYF. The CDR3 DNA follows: TGTGCCAGCAGCGTAGGGGGATTGCAGGACGAGCAGTACTTC.

DNA for the CDR3: TGTGCCAGCAGCTTAGGGCCCTGGGGATCCCAGCTTGGCTACACCTTC. Translated: CASSLGPWGSQLGYTF. The genes are TRBV7-2 and TRBJ1-2; no reliable D call. This CDR3 is 16 amino acids long. The germline gives CDR1 SGHTA, CDR2 FQGNSA. Trimming stripped 1 base from V and 7 bases from J, with 19 bases between.

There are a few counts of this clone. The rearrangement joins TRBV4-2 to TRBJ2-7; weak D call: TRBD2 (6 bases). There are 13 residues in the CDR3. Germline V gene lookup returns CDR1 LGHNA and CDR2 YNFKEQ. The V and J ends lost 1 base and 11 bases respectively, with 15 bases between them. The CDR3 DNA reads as TGTGCCAGCAGCCAAGCATTGGGCGGGGACGAGTACTTC. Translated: CASSQALGGDEYF.

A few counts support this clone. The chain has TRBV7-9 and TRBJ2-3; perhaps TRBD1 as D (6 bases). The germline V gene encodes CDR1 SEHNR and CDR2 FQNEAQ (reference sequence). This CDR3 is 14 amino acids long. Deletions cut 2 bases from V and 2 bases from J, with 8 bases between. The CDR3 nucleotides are TGTGCCAGCAGCTTATGGACAGCCACAGATACGCAGTATTTT. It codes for CASSLWTATDTQYF.

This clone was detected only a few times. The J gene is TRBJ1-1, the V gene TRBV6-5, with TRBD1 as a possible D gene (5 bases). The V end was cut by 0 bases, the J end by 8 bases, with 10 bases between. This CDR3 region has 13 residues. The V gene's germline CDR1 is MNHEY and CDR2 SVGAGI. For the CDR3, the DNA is TGTGCCAGCAGTTACTCGAAGGGGACCGAAGCTTTCTTT. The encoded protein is CASSYSKGTEAFF.

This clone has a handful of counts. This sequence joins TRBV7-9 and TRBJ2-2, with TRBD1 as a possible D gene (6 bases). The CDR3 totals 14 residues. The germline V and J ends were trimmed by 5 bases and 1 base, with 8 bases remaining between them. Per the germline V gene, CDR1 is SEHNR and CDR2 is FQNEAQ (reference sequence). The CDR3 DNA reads TGTGCCAGCAGCCGGGACAAGAACACCGGGGAGCTGTTTTTT. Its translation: CASSRDKNTGELFF.

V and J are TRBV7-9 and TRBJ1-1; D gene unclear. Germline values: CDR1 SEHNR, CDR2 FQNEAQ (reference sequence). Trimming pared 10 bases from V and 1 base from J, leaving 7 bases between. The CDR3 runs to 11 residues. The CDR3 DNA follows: TGTGCCACCTCAGGGAACACTGAAGCTTTCTTT. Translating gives CATSGNTEAFF. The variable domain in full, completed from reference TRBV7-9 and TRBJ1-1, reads DTGVSQNPRHKITKRGQNVTFRCDPISEHNRLYWYRQTLGQGPEFLTYFQNEAQLEKSRLLSDRFSAERPKGSFSTLEIQRTEQGDSAMYLCATSGNTEAFFGQGTRLTVV.

The CDR3 is CASSLGSGNTIYF. The CDR3, as DNA: TGTGCCAGCAGCTTGGGTTCTGGAAACACCATATATTTT. The chain carries TRBV7-2 and TRBJ1-3; D call uncertain. In germline, CDR1 is SGHTA, CDR2 FQGNSA. The CDR3 runs 13 residues. The V end lost 3 bases, the J end lost 1 base, and 4 bases lay between the germline ends.

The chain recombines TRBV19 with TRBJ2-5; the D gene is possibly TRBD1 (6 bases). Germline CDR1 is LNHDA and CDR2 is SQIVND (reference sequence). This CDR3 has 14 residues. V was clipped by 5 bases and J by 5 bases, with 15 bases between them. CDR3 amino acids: CASSRQGLRETQYF. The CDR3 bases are TGTGCCAGTAGTCGTCAGGGGCTTCGGGAGACCCAGTACTTC.